The rows below give T cell receptor beta chains drawn from one sample of a study of cytomegalovirus exposure and HLA in healthy donors. Profiled with immunoSEQ multiplex PCR; TCRdb holds only in-frame clones, not every one. The repertoire holds 80,000 to 100,000 clones, with roughly 70% as singletons. The sample was PBMCs. Source of these receptors: a man aged 50 to 60 in good health and CMV-seronegative. Both conserved end residues are trimmed from each CDR3. The D gene is left open where the match is weak.

d_gene,v_gene,CDR3aa
-,TRBV28,ASNGGAGINQPQH
-,TRBV27,ASSSFGGVGIQY
-,TRBV6-5,ASSYSLSGNTIY
-,TRBV4-1,ASSRGEEYEKLF
-,TRBV19,ASVGGSYEQY
TRBD1,TRBV6-6,ASTLKGAALYEQY
-,TRBV5-6,ASSLPLGTGRQETQY
-,TRBV21-1,ASSNPIRSRVVCGEKLF
-,TRBV2,ASSVLDTQY
TRBD1,TRBV23-1,ASSQEGTEIMNTEAF
TRBD2,TRBV5-1,ASSLRTSGPGAQY
-,TRBV7-9,ASSLVGDGYT
TRBD1,TRBV19,ASNNVGQANEQY
-,TRBV6-6,ASRPRVESTEAF
-,TRBV5-6,ASSLGQENNEQF
TRBD1,TRBV7-8,ASSISRGFVNQPQH
-,TRBV6-6,ASSQDSQPQH
-,TRBV28,ASSKRQLLGSAQY
TRBD1,TRBV7-6,ASSLDRRYNEQF
TRBD1,TRBV5-8,ASSPDRGLRGYT
TRBD2,TRBV27,ASSFLADLYEQY
-,TRBV15,ATSRPRWGEPLAEAF
-,TRBV27,ASSPLEGRSNQPQH
TRBD2,TRBV19,ASSGTSGSLRQF
-,TRBV6-1,ASRAAESSSYEQY
TRBD2,TRBV4-3,ASSQVGGTLGELF
TRBD2,TRBV9,ASSVGIRAGGWF
TRBD1,TRBV6-5,ASSRGTGGNEQF
TRBD2,TRBV11-2,ASSSLAGINTGELF
-,TRBV9,ASSVPPSYEQY
-,TRBV4-2,ASSEAGGVKDGYT
TRBD1,TRBV28,ASSPRDRWVSPLH
-,TRBV7-8,ASSLETGDGYT
-,TRBV6-6,ASTPTFDEQF
-,TRBV7-6,ASSLAQGGNQPQH
-,TRBV2,ASSRDNYGYT